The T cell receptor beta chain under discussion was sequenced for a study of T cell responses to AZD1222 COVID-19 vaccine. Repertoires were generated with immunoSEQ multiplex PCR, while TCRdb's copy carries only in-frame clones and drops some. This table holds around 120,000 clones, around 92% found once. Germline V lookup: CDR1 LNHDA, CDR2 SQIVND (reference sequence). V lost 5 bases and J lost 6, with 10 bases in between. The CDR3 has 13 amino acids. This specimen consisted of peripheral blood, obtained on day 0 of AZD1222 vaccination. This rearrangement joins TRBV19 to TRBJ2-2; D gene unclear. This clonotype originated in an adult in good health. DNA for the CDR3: TGTGCCAGTAGTTCGAGTAGGGCCGGGGAGCTGTTTTTT. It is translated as CASSSSRAGELFF.